Listed below are T cell receptor beta chains from one sample, sequenced in a study of tumor and adjacent non-tumor tissue in lung cancer. One entry per CDR3 protein, called by TCRdb with MiXCR from the multiplex PCR reads. This sample has about 48,000 distinct CDR3 sequences; about 68% occur once, and the top ten carry approximately 28%. Sequenced material: distant non-tumor lung tissue. The origin of the receptors is a woman aged 70-85 years with non-small cell lung cancer. The CDR3 runs from the conserved cysteine through the conserved F or W. Fields, in order: J gene, clone size, V gene, D gene, CDR3 protein, CDR3 DNA. D genes are given only for firm matches. Size is stated for part of the rows, as once, few or many counts, or as a class when the clone is expanded.

>TRBJ1-4|many|TRBV11-2|.
CASSLGTRINEKLFF
TGTGCCAGCAGCTTAGGGACAAGGATAAATGAAAAACTGTTTTTT
>TRBJ2-5|.|TRBV10-3|.
CAISAEGLEGKTHYF
TGTGCCATCAGTGCCGAGGGCCTGGAGGGGAAGACCCACTACTTC
>TRBJ2-7|.|TRBV20-1|TRBD2
CIVDGGVGLYEQYF
TGCATTGTGGATGGGGGGGTCGGCCTCTACGAGCAGTACTTC
>TRBJ2-1|once|TRBV7-3|TRBD1
CVSSQGVNNEQFF
TGTGTCAGCTCACAGGGGGTAAACAATGAGCAGTTCTTC
>TRBJ1-1|.|TRBV10-3|.
CAISDFKALDFF
TGTGCCATCAGTGACTTTAAGGCGCTTGATTTCTTT
>TRBJ2-7|.|TRBV29-1|TRBD1
CSVEFQGASNHEQYF
TGCAGCGTTGAATTTCAGGGGGCCTCGAATCACGAACAGTACTTC
>TRBJ2-7|.|TRBV11-2|.
CANNSEGLQYF
TGTGCCAACAACTCTGAGGGATTGCAGTACTTC
>TRBJ2-7|few|TRBV5-1|TRBD2
CASSLGTSGISYEQYF
TGCGCCAGCAGCTTGGGGACTAGCGGGATTTCCTACGAGCAGTACTTC
>TRBJ1-3|.|TRBV7-9|.
CASNFNSAGNTIYF
TGTGCCAGTAACTTTAACAGTGCTGGAAACACCATATATTTT
>TRBJ2-7|.|TRBV20-1|TRBD2
CSARADTGTSGWSYERYF
TGCAGTGCTAGAGCCGATACCGGGACTAGCGGGTGGTCCTACGAGCGGTACTTC
>TRBJ2-1|.|TRBV5-1|TRBD2
CASSRSTSGILDEQFF
TGCGCCAGCAGCAGGTCGACTAGCGGGATATTGGATGAGCAGTTCTTC
>TRBJ2-1|.|TRBV6-6|TRBD1
CASSRQGPYNEQLF
TGTGCCAGCAGTCGACAGGGACCATACAATGAGCAGTTATTC
>TRBJ2-2|.|TRBV4-2|.
CASRQDWATNAGELFF
TGTGCCAGCAGACAAGATTGGGCCACGAACGCCGGGGAACTGTTTTTT
>TRBJ2-1|.|TRBV29-1|.
CSVEGVGVYYNEQFF
TGCAGCGTTGAAGGTGTGGGGGTTTACTACAATGAGCAGTTCTTC
>TRBJ2-1|once|TRBV14|.
CACSQDSIQIHEQFF
TGTGCCTGCAGCCAAGATTCCATCCAAATCCATGAGCAGTTCTTC
>TRBJ2-1|few|TRBV6-5|TRBD1
CAGSPGQGVAKEQFF
TGTGCCGGCAGTCCCGGACAGGGCGTGGCGAAAGAGCAGTTCTTC
>TRBJ2-3|few|TRBV20-1|.
CSARIEAGQLDTQYF
TGCAGTGCTAGAATCGAAGCGGGTCAATTAGATACGCAGTATTTT
>TRBJ1-1|.|TRBV5-1|.
CASSLDTQNIEAFF
TGCGCCAGCAGCTTGGATACCCAGAACATTGAAGCTTTCTTT
>TRBJ2-6|.|TRBV6-5|TRBD1
CASRATGALGGANLLTF
TGTGCCAGCAGAGCAACAGGGGCTCTGGGTGGGGCCAACCTCCTGACTTTC
>TRBJ2-1|many|TRBV6-1|.
CASRPGTYNEQFF
TGTGCCAGCAGGCCCGGGACCTACAATGAGCAGTTCTTC
>TRBJ2-3|few|TRBV20-1|TRBD2
CSASFAGAPEDTQYF
TGCAGTGCTAGCTTCGCGGGAGCCCCCGAAGATACGCAGTATTTT
>TRBJ2-1|.|TRBV29-1|TRBD2
CSVTLGLAGVGQFF
TGCAGCGTTACTCTAGGACTAGCGGGAGTTGGGCAGTTCTTC